This T cell receptor beta chain was recovered during a study of T cells after somatic rescue of genetic block. The CDR3 is made up of 16 amino acids. V gave up 4 bases and J gave up 5 bases; unmatched junction bases: 13. Sequenced by immunoSEQ multiplex PCR; TCRdb stores in-frame clones only, minus some. The table has 11,000 to 15,000 clones, under 75% seen once. The receptor's source is a boy between 10 and 17 years old. This chain uses TRBV23-1 with TRBJ1-1, with 7 bases matching TRBD1. TRBV23-1 is annotated as an ORF whose role is uncertain. Sequenced input: peripheral blood mononuclear cells (PBMCs). The CDR3 is CASSRFLIQGRTEAFF. The CDR3 DNA follows: TGCGCCAGCAGTCGATTTCTTATACAGGGGCGAACTGAAGCTTTCTTT.